The next 14 T cell receptor beta chains were all read from a single sample in a study of blood T cell repertoires in COVID-19. Clones were read by immunoSEQ multiplex PCR, and TCRdb kept only the in-frame ones, dropping some. The sample holds about 79,000 clones, roughly 90% seen once. Input material: peripheral blood. The receptors stem from a man between 65 and 85 years old with active or convalescent COVID-19.

The rearrangement uses TRBV25-1 and TRBJ2-6; TRBD2 aligns across 10 bases. The ends lost 4 bases at V and 0 bases at J; junction bases unmatched: 6. CDR1 MGHDK and CDR2 SYGVNS come from the germline V gene. The CDR3 covers 18 residues. CDR3 in DNA: TGTGCCAGCAGTGGTATAGCGGGAGGTAACTCTGGGGCCAACGTCCTGACTTTC. This encodes CASSGIAGGNSGANVLTF.

This chain joins TRBV3-1 (or the pseudogene TRBV3-2) and TRBJ2-2, with D perhaps TRBD1 (5 bases). Germline CDR1 LGHDT, CDR2 YNNKEL (reference sequence). The CDR3 length is 16 residues. The V end was cut by 2 bases, the J end by 3 bases, with 13 bases between. CDR3 amino acids: CASSQPPGMDTGELFF. The CDR3 nucleotides read TGTGCCAGCAGCCAACCCCCAGGGATGGACACCGGGGAGCTGTTTTTT.

CDR3 DNA sequence: TGCGCCAGCAGCCCCACTAGCGGGAGATTCGGCGGGGAGCTGTTTTTT. It translates to CASSPTSGRFGGELFF. V is TRBV4-1 and J is TRBJ2-2, with TRBD2 matching over 11 bases. The trim removed 4 bases at V and 7 bases at J, leaving 8 bases unmatched. The CDR3 sequence is 16 residues long. From germline, CDR1 is MGHRA and CDR2 YSYEKL.

The J gene is TRBJ2-2, the V gene TRBV7-9; 7 bases are a match to TRBD2. The CDR3 runs to 16 residues. The V gene end was trimmed by 6 bases and the J gene end by 1 base; junction bases not matched to a gene: 8. From germline, CDR1 is SEHNR and CDR2 FQNEAQ (reference sequence). In DNA, the CDR3 is TGTGCCAGCAGTCCACTGGTAGCGGGGAACACCGGGGAGCTGTTTTTT. This encodes CASSPLVAGNTGELFF.

V is TRBV28 and J is TRBJ1-3, with 7 bases identical to TRBD1. The CDR3 sequence is 15 residues long. V lost 5 bases and J lost 4; bases outside the gene matches: 8. Germline CDR1 MDHEN, CDR2 SYDVKM. CDR3 loop: CASSPTGAKGNTIYF. CDR3 in DNA: TGTGCCAGCAGTCCTACAGGGGCGAAAGGAAACACCATATATTTT.

A few counts support this clone. The chain has TRBV7-9 and TRBJ2-7, with 7 positions matching TRBD2. Trimming at V came to 0 bases and at J to 5 bases, leaving 13 bases not matched to a gene. Germline assignment: CDR1 SEHNR and CDR2 FQNEAQ (reference sequence). CDR3 length: 17 amino acids. The CDR3 DNA follows: TGTGCCAGCAGCTTAGCTCCTGCCTTGGGGGGGACCCACGAGCAGTACTTC. Translation gives CASSLAPALGGTHEQYF.

As DNA, the CDR3 is TGTGCCAGCAGCCCCCCGGGGCTAGCGGAGGCCTCCGAGCAGTACTTC. As protein: CASSPPGLAEASEQYF. This chain uses TRBV11-2 with TRBJ2-7; 7 bases line up with TRBD2. Germline loops: CDR1 SGHAT, CDR2 FQNNGV. The CDR3 length is 16 residues. The V and J ends lost 5 bases and 6 bases, in that order; junction bases with no gene match: 16.

V gene TRBV27 combines with J gene TRBJ2-3; 12 bases are shared with TRBD2. Germline assignment: CDR1 MNHEY and CDR2 SMNVEV (reference sequence). CDR3 length equals 17 residues. With 4 bases clipped from V and 8 bases from J, the junction kept 13 bases outside the gene matches. The CDR3 region is CASSSTGTSGLEATQYF. The DNA of the CDR3 is TGTGCCAGCAGTTCCACCGGGACTAGCGGGCTTGAGGCTACGCAGTATTTT.

The genes are TRBV28 and TRBJ1-5; 7 bases match TRBD1. Germline CDR1 is MDHEN and CDR2 is SYDVKM. This CDR3 has 16 residues. V gave up 3 bases and J gave up 5 bases; unmatched junction bases: 10. CDR3 sequence: CASSLAGTAEYQPQHF. CDR3 DNA sequence: TGTGCCAGCAGTTTGGCCGGGACAGCGGAATATCAGCCCCAGCATTTT.

The chain carries TRBV18 and TRBJ2-7; no firm D call. In germline, CDR1 is KGHSH, CDR2 LQKENI. The V and J ends lost 6 bases and 4 bases respectively, with 10 bases between them. CDR3 length: 12 residues. This chain's CDR3 is CASSPTQYEQYF. The CDR3 coding sequence is TGTGCCAGCTCTCCAACTCAATACGAGCAGTACTTC.

V gene TRBV7-9 combines with J gene TRBJ1-4, with D maybe TRBD1 (5 bases). Germline CDR1 SEHNR, CDR2 FQNEAQ (reference sequence). This CDR3 is built from 14 residues. Trimming pared 1 base from V and 7 bases from J, leaving 10 bases between. The CDR3 reads CASSLGQGSEKLFF. DNA of the CDR3: TGTGCCAGCAGCTTAGGGCAGGGAAGTGAAAAACTGTTTTTT. Variable domain in full (rest from reference TRBV7-9 and TRBJ1-4): DTGVSQNPRHKITKRGQNVTFRCDPISEHNRLYWYRQTLGQGPEFLTYFQNEAQLEKSRLLSDRFSAERPKGSFSTLEIQRTEQGDSAMYLCASSLGQGSEKLFFGSGTQLSVL.

The CDR3 loop reads CASSEGVNTEAFF. CDR3 DNA: TGTGCCAGCAGTGAGGGCGTGAACACTGAAGCTTTCTTT. The rearrangement uses TRBV11-2 and TRBJ1-1, with D uncertain. The V gene's germline CDR1 is SGHAT and CDR2 FQNNGV. V was clipped by 6 bases and J by 0 bases, with 8 bases between them. The CDR3 is 13 amino acids.

In this sample, this clone turned up once. The gene calls are TRBV9 and TRBJ2-2, with 8 bases fitting TRBD2. Germline V gives CDR1 SGDLS, CDR2 YYNGEE. The CDR3 loop spans 17 amino acids. Germline trimming cut 4 bases from V and 3 bases from J; bases unmatched to any gene: 11. The CDR3 loop reads CASSPQASGLHTGELFF. The CDR3 bases are TGTGCCAGCAGCCCCCAGGCTAGCGGGCTACACACCGGGGAGCTGTTTTTT.

This sequence joins TRBV30 and TRBJ2-2; TRBD2 aligns across 13 bases. The V gene's germline CDR1 is GTSNPN and CDR2 SVGIG (reference sequence). This CDR3 is built from 16 residues. After removal of 2 bases from V and 5 bases from J, the junction contained 5 bases not matched to a gene. The CDR3 DNA reads as TGTGCCTGGAGTAGGACTAGCGGGAGCTGGACCGGGGAGCTGTTTTTT. It specifies CAWSRTSGSWTGELFF.